This is a list of T cell receptor beta chains from one sample in a study of siplizumab effects on memory and regulatory T cells. Using immunoSEQ multiplex PCR, the repertoire was profiled, and TCRdb retains in-frame clones only, with some absent. The sample includes roughly 100,000 clones, around 90% seen only once; the top ten take about 1.1%. The sequenced sample consisted of CD4+ T cells sorted from blood. These receptors were obtained from a human donor in good health. Each CDR3 is given with its conserved first and last residue. The D gene is left open where the match is weak. Not all rows give a size; the values are once, few, many and, for expanded clones, a class.

TGTGCCAGCAGCTTAACCGCGTGGGGGACCCAGTACTTC	CASSLTAWGTQYF	.	.	TRBJ2-5	TRBV11-3
TGCGCCAGCAGCTCCGCCGGGTCTCGCCCAAACACTGAAGCTTTCTTT	CASSSAGSRPNTEAFF	.	.	TRBJ1-1	TRBV5-1
TGTGCCAGCAGCTTCCGGAAGCCAACAGGGGGCTCAAACACTGAAGCTTTCTTT	CASSFRKPTGGSNTEAFF	TRBD1	.	TRBJ1-1	TRBV7-3
TGTGCCAGCAGTTCACGGGACAGGGGACCGAATGAGCAGTTCTTC	CASSSRDRGPNEQFF	TRBD1	.	TRBJ2-1	TRBV6-5
TGCAGCGCCCTCACGAAAGGGCTCGAGCAGTACTTC	CSALTKGLEQYF	.	.	TRBJ2-7	TRBV29-1
TGTGCCAGCAGCTTAGGATACTCCCGAAAGGGCCAAGAGACCCAGTACTTC	CASSLGYSRKGQETQYF	.	.	TRBJ2-5	TRBV7-2
TGTGCCAGTAGATCCCCGAGCTATGGCTACACCTTC	CASRSPSYGYTF	.	.	TRBJ1-2	TRBV19
TGTGCTAGTGGTTTGGTACGGACAGGTATCGGAAACACCATATATTTT	CASGLVRTGIGNTIYF	TRBD1	.	TRBJ1-3	TRBV12-5
TGTGCCAGCAATCGGGAGCGGGTCGGGGCTTTCTTT	CASNRERVGAFF	.	.	TRBJ1-1	TRBV2
TGTGCCAGCAGCCGCCACTTTTCGAACACTGAAGCTTTCTTT	CASSRHFSNTEAFF	.	.	TRBJ1-1	TRBV14
TGTGCTAGTGGGAAAGAACCGGAGGGCGGCTACACCTTC	CASGKEPEGGYTF	.	.	TRBJ1-2	TRBV12-5
TGTGCCAGCAGCTTACTGTTTGGCTCCGGCAATGAGCAGTTCTTC	CASSLLFGSGNEQFF	.	.	TRBJ2-1	TRBV11-3
TGTGCCAGCAGCTCCTCCCCGGACCGAAGGTACGAGCAGTACTTC	CASSSSPDRRYEQYF	.	.	TRBJ2-7	TRBV11-2
TGTGCCAGCAGCTCCCAGCGAATCGGCGTATTGAGCTCCTACGAGCAGTACTTC	CASSSQRIGVLSSYEQYF	.	.	TRBJ2-7	TRBV7-9
TGTGCCAGCAGCCCCCGGGACAGGGTATTTAACCCCGGGGAGCTGTTTTTT	CASSPRDRVFNPGELFF	TRBD1	once	TRBJ2-2	TRBV11-2
TGTGCCAGCCGAAGACAGGGGGACTCCTACGAGCAGTACTTC	CASRRQGDSYEQYF	TRBD1	.	TRBJ2-7	TRBV28
TGTGCCAGCAGCTTAGAGTTGGGACAGGGGGCATCTCAGCCCCAGCATTTT	CASSLELGQGASQPQHF	TRBD1	.	TRBJ1-5	TRBV7-9